The TCR beta chain under discussion was sequenced for a study of OX40 agonist ivuxolimab in advanced cancers. Looking at the study overall: The group had a mean age of roughly 56 years, ranged from about 23 to 85, and was 75% to 85% male.

As regards this clone: Antigen unknown.

Clones were read by immunoSEQ multiplex PCR, and TCRdb kept only the in-frame ones, dropping some. The sample has over 65,000 clones, approximately 80% seen once. The germline V gene has CDR1 MDHEN and CDR2 SYDVKM. This CDR3 comprises 15 residues. V trimming: 8 bases; J trimming: 4 bases; junction bases outside the gene matches: 10. The study, taken as a whole, reports: Part of the nonresponder group also had normalized T-cell clonal expansion that was low.

The sample consisted of CD4+ or CD8+ T cells sorted from blood, taken in a trial of the OX40 agonist ivuxolimab. The receptor was isolated from an adult with an advanced solid tumor such as melanoma, head and neck, liver or kidney cancer. This chain connects TRBV28 to TRBJ2-1, with 8 bases identical to TRBD2. Written as DNA, the CDR3 is TGTGCCAGCCAAGTCGGGGGGGGAAGATACAATGAGCAGTTCTTC. This gives the protein CASQVGGGRYNEQFF.